A selection of T cell receptor beta chains follows, all from one sample in a study of lung T cells in sarcoidosis with Löfgren's syndrome. One entry per CDR3 protein results from TCRdb running MiXCR on the reads. The sample shows 58,000 or so distinct CDR3 sequences, less than 25% of them seen only once. Sequenced input: CD4+ T cells from PBMCs. The receptors originated from a human donor with sarcoidosis (Löfgren's syndrome or another form), or a control subject (not recorded which). The CDR3 runs from the conserved cysteine through the conserved F or W. The D gene is left open where the match is weak. Part of the rows lack a size; the others show once, few, many or a class for expanded clones.

clone size | D gene | J gene | V gene | CDR3 DNA | CDR3 protein
few | . | TRBJ1-1 | TRBV5-1 | TGCGCCAGCAGCGACCCATCCAGCATTGGCGACACTGAAGCTTTCTTT | CASSDPSSIGDTEAFF
many | . | TRBJ2-1 | TRBV4-2 | TGTGCCAGCAGCCAAGGCACTGAGCAGTTCTTC | CASSQGTEQFF
many | . | TRBJ2-3 | TRBV12-3/TRBV12-4 | TGTGCCAGCAGTCCACGGGGAAACACAGATACGCAGTATTTT | CASSPRGNTDTQYF
. | . | TRBJ1-1 | TRBV19 | TGTGCCAGTAGTCAATTATCGGGCGGGGCTGAAGCTTTCTTT | CASSQLSGGAEAFF
many | . | TRBJ2-3 | TRBV7-2 | TGTGCCAGCAGCTTATCAATAGGCGCGGCTGAAGATACGCAGTATTTT | CASSLSIGAAEDTQYF
. | . | TRBJ1-6 | TRBV6-1 | TGTGCCAGCAGCGCCGGGTCGTATAATTCACCCCTCCACTTT | CASSAGSYNSPLHF
. | TRBD2 | TRBJ2-7 | TRBV29-1 | TGCAGCGTCGCCTACACCGAACTAGCGCAGTACGAGCAGTACTTC | CSVAYTELAQYEQYF
few | TRBD1 | TRBJ1-1 | TRBV19 | TGTGCCAGTAGTAACCGACAGGGGGCGAACACTGAAGCTTTCTTT | CASSNRQGANTEAFF
many | . | TRBJ2-3 | TRBV28 | TGTGCCAGCAGTTCCTTCCACGGAAGTGCAGATACGCAGTATTTT | CASSSFHGSADTQYF
few | . | TRBJ1-2 | TRBV18 | TGTGCCAGCTCACCATGGCCAGGGCCCTTGGATGGCTACACCTTC | CASSPWPGPLDGYTF
many | TRBD2 | TRBJ2-7 | TRBV7-8 | TGTGCCAGCAGCCCCAGGAGACCGGGACTAGGTTCAGACTACGAGCAGTACTTC | CASSPRRPGLGSDYEQYF
many | TRBD1 | TRBJ1-1 | TRBV2 | TGTGCCAGCAGTGAACAGACAGGGGTCACTGAAGCTTTCTTT | CASSEQTGVTEAFF
many | . | TRBJ2-7 | TRBV7-2 | TGTGCCAGCAGCCTAGTAGCGGAGAGCTCCTACGAGCAGTACTTC | CASSLVAESSYEQYF
few | TRBD2 | TRBJ2-1 | TRBV19 | TGTGCCAGTAGCCCCGGAGAGCGGGGGGGCTACAATGAGCAGTTCTTC | CASSPGERGGYNEQFF
. | . | TRBJ1-5 | TRBV7-2 | TGTGCCAGCAGCCCCAGGGTGGGTGGTCTCTTCCCCCAGCATTTT | CASSPRVGGLFPQHF
many | TRBD1 | TRBJ1-4 | TRBV27 | TGTGCCAGCAGTTTATCGATGAGGGGGCGAGGTGAAAAACTGTTTTTT | CASSLSMRGRGEKLFF
. | . | TRBJ2-5 | TRBV30 | TGTGCCTGGAGTGTATTTGGACATATAGGGGAGACCCAGTACTTC | CAWSVFGHIGETQYF
few | . | TRBJ1-1 | TRBV10-3 | TGTGCCATCAGTGGGAACCTGAACACTGAAGCTTTCTTT | CAISGNLNTEAFF
many | . | TRBJ1-1 | TRBV28 | TGTGCCAGCAGTTTAGTTAATCTGAACACTGAAGCTTTCTTT | CASSLVNLNTEAFF
many | TRBD1 | TRBJ2-3 | TRBV7-9 | TGTGCCAGCAGCCCGGGACAGAATACGCAGTATTTT | CASSPGQNTQYF
many | TRBD2 | TRBJ2-7 | TRBV28 | TGTGCCAGCAGATCTAGCGGGAGCTTATACGAGCAGTACTTC | CASRSSGSLYEQYF
many | TRBD1 | TRBJ2-3 | TRBV15 | TGTGCCACCAGCAGAAGGACAGGGGGCGGCACAGATACGCAGTATTTT | CATSRRTGGGTDTQYF
many | TRBD1 | TRBJ2-2 | TRBV27 | TGTGCCAGCAGTGCGGGACAGGGGTACGCCGGGGAGCTGTTTTTT | CASSAGQGYAGELFF
many | TRBD1 | TRBJ2-2 | TRBV27 | TGTGCCAGCAGTCTCAGGGGGCTCACCGGGGAGCTGTTTTTT | CASSLRGLTGELFF
. | . | TRBJ1-5 | TRBV28 | TGTGCCAGCAGTTCTCCCCATCCGGGGCCTTCGCAGCATTTT | CASSSPHPGPSQHF
. | . | TRBJ2-1 | TRBV7-9 | TGTGCCAGCGGCGAGACCTCCTACAATGAGCAGTTCTTC | CASGETSYNEQFF
many | TRBD1 | TRBJ2-3 | TRBV6-1 | TGTGCCAGCAGGTCAACAGGGGCCACAGATACGCAGTATTTT | CASRSTGATDTQYF